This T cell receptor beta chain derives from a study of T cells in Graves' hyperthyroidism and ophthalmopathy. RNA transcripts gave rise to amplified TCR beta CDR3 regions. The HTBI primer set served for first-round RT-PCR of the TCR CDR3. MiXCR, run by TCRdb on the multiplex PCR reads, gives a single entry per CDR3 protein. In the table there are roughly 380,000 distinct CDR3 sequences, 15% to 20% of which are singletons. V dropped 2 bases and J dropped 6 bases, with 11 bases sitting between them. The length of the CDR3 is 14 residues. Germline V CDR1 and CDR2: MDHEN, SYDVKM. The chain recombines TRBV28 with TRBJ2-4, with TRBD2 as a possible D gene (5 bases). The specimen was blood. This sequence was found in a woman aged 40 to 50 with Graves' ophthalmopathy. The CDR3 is CASSLGSGSNIQYF. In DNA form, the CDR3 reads TGTGCCAGCAGTTTAGGGTCGGGGTCAAACATTCAGTACTTC.